The next 26 T cell receptor beta chains were all read from a single sample in a study of cytomegalovirus exposure and HLA in healthy donors. A multiplex PCR was run with 60 Vbeta primers and 13 Jbeta primers. TCRdb's table, derived via immunoSEQ multiplex PCR, lists solely in-frame clones and lacks some. The repertoire has 85,000 to 130,000 clones, approximately 80% of them found once; the top ten carry approximately 1.7%. Sequencing was carried out using PBMCs. These receptors all come from a woman in her forties in good health and CMV-seronegative.

This clone was observed once. The chain has TRBV7-9 and TRBJ2-5, with a tentative D call TRBD2 (5 bases). The last part of the DNA fits TRBJ2-7 better; the J call may be wrong. Per the germline V gene, CDR1 is SEHNR and CDR2 is FQNEAQ (reference sequence). This CDR3 spans 15 amino acids. The CDR3 region has the DNA TGTGCCAGCGTCGGTGCGGCGGGCGGGTTCTACGAGCAGTACTTC. This encodes CASVGAAGGFYEQYF.

This clone was seen a few times. The chain is built from TRBV28 and TRBJ1-4, with 7 bases lining up with TRBD1. CDR1 MDHEN and CDR2 SYDVKM come from the germline V gene. The CDR3 loop spans 15 amino acids. J gave up 3 bases and V 6 bases, and 7 bases lay outside the gene matches. In DNA, the CDR3 is TGTGCCAGCAGACCTACAGGGGTGGCTAATGAAAAACTGTTTTTT. Translating gives CASRPTGVANEKLFF. Complete variable domain (other parts from reference TRBV28 and TRBJ1-4): DVKVTQSSRYLVKRTGEKVFLECVQDMDHENMFWYRQDPGLGLRLIYFSYDVKMKEKGDIPEGYSVSREKKERFSLILESASTNQTSMYLCASRPTGVANEKLFFGSGTQLSVL.

The chain is built from TRBV9 and TRBJ1-6; D unclear. Germline V gene data show CDR1 as SGDLS and CDR2 as YYNGEE. Trimming left V 0 bases short and J 8 bases short, with 12 bases between. The CDR3 consists of 15 residues. The CDR3 is CASSVGSVSDSPLHF. The CDR3 region has the DNA TGTGCCAGCAGCGTAGGATCAGTGTCAGATTCACCCCTCCACTTT.

The chain is built from TRBV25-1 and TRBJ1-1; possibly TRBD1 for D (6 bases). V was cut by 6 bases and J by 5 bases, with 16 bases left in between. Germline V gene lookup returns CDR1 MGHDK and CDR2 SYGVNS. CDR3 size: 14 residues. The CDR3: CASRKDSGRTEAFF. In DNA form, the CDR3 reads TGTGCCAGCAGAAAGGACAGCGGGAGGACTGAAGCTTTCTTT. The full variable domain, in which reference TRBV25-1 and TRBJ1-1 provide the parts outside the CDR3, is EADIYQTPRYLVIGTGKKITLECSQTMGHDKMYWYQQDPGMELHLIHYSYGVNSTEKGDLSSESTVSRIRTEHFPLTLESARPSHTSQYLCASRKDSGRTEAFFGQGTRLTVV.

This chain uses TRBV28 with TRBJ2-3; no reliable D call. The CDR3 contains 12 residues. V was cut by 5 bases and J by 4 bases, with 7 bases left in between. Germline lookup yields CDR1 MDHEN and CDR2 SYDVKM. In DNA form, the CDR3 reads TGTGCCAGCAGTCCCCCTGCAGATACGCAGTATTTT. It yields the protein CASSPPADTQYF.

The chain recombines TRBV19 with TRBJ1-5, with 9 bases lining up with TRBD1. The CDR3 covers 17 residues. Germline V CDR1 and CDR2: LNHDA, SQIVND (reference sequence). J was trimmed by 3 bases and V by 7 bases; bases with no gene match: 13. CDR3 coding DNA: TGTGCCAGTACAAACTGGATGGGACAGGGTTACAATCAGCCCCAGCATTTT. Translation: CASTNWMGQGYNQPQHF.

The gene calls are TRBV5-1 and TRBJ1-4; 8 nucleotides agree with TRBD1. The CDR3 sequence is 13 residues long. Germline assignment: CDR1 SGHRS and CDR2 YFSETQ. Unmatched junction bases numbered 4, after V lost 4 bases and J lost 8 bases. DNA of the CDR3: TGCGCCAGCAGCACCAACAGGGGGGAAAAACTGTTTTTT. It encodes CASSTNRGEKLFF.

This clone was detected once. The chain couples TRBV28 to TRBJ2-7; 9 nucleotides agree with TRBD2. The CDR3 loop spans 15 amino acids. Unmatched junction bases numbered 5, after V lost 3 bases and J lost 2 bases. Germline CDR1 MDHEN, CDR2 SYDVKM. CDR3 in DNA: TGTGCCAGCAGTTTGGCAGCGGGAGGTACCTACGAGCAGTACTTC. Translated: CASSLAAGGTYEQYF.

A few counts support this clone. The chain links TRBV28 to TRBJ1-1; 7 nucleotides line up with TRBD1. Germline V gene sequence: CDR1 MDHEN, CDR2 SYDVKM. CDR3 length: 12 residues. With 6 bases clipped from V and 9 bases from J, the junction kept 7 bases outside the gene matches. The CDR3 sequence is CASSLDRVKAFF. DNA of the CDR3: TGTGCCAGCAGCCTAGACAGGGTAAAAGCTTTCTTT.

The CDR3 here is CASSLPTGGAVYEQYF. CDR3 DNA sequence: TGTGCCAGCAGTTTACCTACAGGGGGCGCAGTTTACGAGCAGTACTTC. This rearrangement joins TRBV28 to TRBJ2-7, with TRBD1 matching 9 bases. The CDR3 totals 16 residues. V was clipped by 2 bases and J by 4 bases; unmatched bases: 9. CDR1 MDHEN and CDR2 SYDVKM come from the germline V gene.

The V and J genes are TRBV11-2 and TRBJ2-3; D is ambiguous. This CDR3 is built from 13 residues. Germline-derived CDR1 and CDR2 are SGHAT and FQNNGV. V was shortened by 0 bases and J by 6 bases, with 7 bases between the two germline ends. The CDR3 spells CASSLDPGDTQYF. Written as DNA, the CDR3 is TGTGCCAGCAGCTTAGATCCCGGGGATACGCAGTATTTT.

V and J are TRBV28 and TRBJ2-1; 11 bases line up with TRBD2. There are 17 residues in the CDR3. Germline CDR1 MDHEN, CDR2 SYDVKM. The V segment lost 5 bases and the J segment 5 bases; nucleotides outside the gene matches: 11. The CDR3 region is CASSRTGTSGANNEQFF. Here the CDR3 DNA reads TGTGCCAGCAGTAGGACCGGGACTAGCGGAGCAAACAATGAGCAGTTCTTC.

The genes are TRBV19 and TRBJ1-6, with a possible D match to TRBD1 (5 bases). The length of the CDR3 is 13 residues. Trimming cost V 3 bases and J 10 bases, with 10 bases left between them. Germline-derived CDR1 and CDR2 are LNHDA and SQIVND (reference sequence). Here the CDR3 DNA reads TGTGCCAGTAGTATTGATGGGGGGTCACCCCTCCACTTT. Translation gives CASSIDGGSPLHF.

This chain uses TRBV6-5 with TRBJ1-5; 8 nucleotides line up with TRBD1. This CDR3 is 15 amino acids long. V shed 6 bases, J shed 6 bases, and the junction held 10 bases outside the gene matches. The germline V gene has CDR1 MNHEY and CDR2 SVGAGI. The CDR3 loop reads CASRAGQGLRQPQHF. DNA of the CDR3: TGTGCCAGCAGGGCCGGACAGGGCCTTCGTCAGCCCCAGCATTTT.

Worth noting for this clone: The junction differs from germline at one of its ends, possibly a read error. This chain joins TRBV5-6 and TRBJ1-4; D ambiguous. The CDR3 loop spans 19 amino acids. Germline V CDR1 and CDR2: SGHDT, YYEEEE. The CDR3 region is CAGSSRQSGLAAANEKLFF. The CDR3 DNA is TGTGCCGGCAGCTCCCGTCAGTCCGGATTAGCCGCGGCTAATGAAAAACTGTTTTTT.

The chain employs TRBV18 and TRBJ2-2; a weak D match, TRBD2 (5 bases). The length of the CDR3 is 14 residues. Germline lookup yields CDR1 KGHSH and CDR2 LQKENI. V was shortened by 3 bases and J by 6 bases, with 11 bases between the two germline ends. The CDR3 reads CASSPLGVSGELFF. CDR3 coding DNA: TGTGCCAGCTCACCCCTCGGGGTTTCCGGGGAGCTGTTTTTT.

V and J are TRBV11-2 and TRBJ1-1; D call uncertain. The CDR3 runs 12 residues. The germline V gene has CDR1 SGHAT and CDR2 FQNNGV. The V gene lost 1 base and the J gene lost 8 bases, with 8 bases spanning the gap. As DNA, the CDR3 is TGTGCCAGCAGCTTAGCCACCCAGGAAGCTTTCTTT. This sequence encodes CASSLATQEAFF.

The V gene is TRBV29-1, the J gene TRBJ1-2; D perhaps matches TRBD1 (5 bases). CDR1 is SQVTM, CDR2 ANQGSEA, per germline. Trimming pared 4 bases from V and 3 bases from J, leaving 12 bases between. CDR3 length: 13 amino acids. CDR3 bases: TGCAGCGTTGGTAGAGACAGTGACTATGGCTACACCTTC. Protein sequence: CSVGRDSDYGYTF.

The chain has TRBV9 and TRBJ1-1, with D tentatively TRBD1 (5 bases). The germline CDR1 and CDR2 sequences are SGDLS and YYNGEE. The CDR3 is 15 amino acids. V was cut by 0 bases and J by 5 bases, with 14 bases left in between. In DNA form, the CDR3 reads TGTGCCAGCAGCGTAGGACTCTCGGGGGGAACTGAAGCTTTCTTT. As protein: CASSVGLSGGTEAFF.

V and J are TRBV5-4 and TRBJ2-1; the D is unclear. Per the germline V gene, CDR1 is SGHNT and CDR2 is YYREEE (reference sequence). The length of the CDR3 is 15 residues. Trimming removed 9 bases at V and 6 bases at J, with 22 bases between. CDR3 nucleotide sequence: TGTGCCACCTCTCCGCTAGGCACGTTGGGCAATGAGCAGTTCTTC. This codes for CATSPLGTLGNEQFF.

The DNA for the CDR3 is TGTGCCAGCGGTTACAGGGGGCGCGGCTATGGCTACACCTTC. It specifies CASGYRGRGYGYTF. This chain uses TRBV28 with TRBJ1-2, with 9 bases identical to TRBD1. The CDR3 spans 14 residues. V was clipped by 8 bases and J by 4 bases; unmatched bases: 8. Germline V lookup: CDR1 MDHEN, CDR2 SYDVKM.

The chain couples TRBV28 to TRBJ2-7; 12 bases align to TRBD2. The V segment lost 4 bases and the J segment 4 bases; nucleotides outside the gene matches: 14. The V gene's germline CDR1 is MDHEN and CDR2 SYDVKM. The CDR3 is 18 amino acids. CDR3 in DNA: TGTGCCAGCAGTTCCTCTAGGCTAGCGGGAGGGCCTCTGTACGAGCAGTACTTC. Translated, it gives CASSSSRLAGGPLYEQYF.

The chain has TRBV9 and TRBJ2-3; TRBD2 aligns across 9 bases. V was pared by 3 bases and J by 0 bases, with 11 bases of the junction left unmatched. CDR1 is SGDLS, CDR2 YYNGEE, per germline. The CDR3 consists of 18 residues. CDR3 coding DNA: TGTGCCAGCAGCGACATAGCGGGAGCCGCTGGTAGCACAGATACGCAGTATTTT. Residues: CASSDIAGAAGSTDTQYF.

In this sample, this clone turned up once. V usage is TRBV6-5 and J usage is TRBJ2-7, with 7 bases matching TRBD1. V trimming: 8 bases; J trimming: 2 bases; junction bases outside the gene matches: 3. This CDR3 contains 12 residues. Germline CDR1 and CDR2: MNHEY and SVGAGI. The CDR3 DNA follows: TGTGCCAGCGGGACAGCCGCCTACGAGCAGTACTTC. Translating it yields CASGTAAYEQYF.

The chain employs TRBV7-9 and TRBJ2-5, with 9 bases fitting TRBD2. The CDR3 has 15 amino acids. The germline V gene encodes CDR1 SEHNR and CDR2 FQNEAQ (reference sequence). V lost 1 base to trimming and J lost 11 bases; unmatched junction nucleotides: 11. For the CDR3, the DNA is TGTGCCAGCAGCTTAGAAGGGACTAGCAGCCGAACGCAGTACTTC. Translated: CASSLEGTSSRTQYF.

The chain links TRBV28 to TRBJ1-1; 10 nucleotides align to TRBD1. Unmatched junction bases numbered 12, after V lost 4 bases and J lost 4 bases. In germline, CDR1 is MDHEN, CDR2 SYDVKM. This CDR3 is built from 17 residues. This chain's CDR3 is CASSYWTGGGSGTEAFF. The CDR3 nucleotides read TGTGCCAGCAGTTATTGGACAGGGGGAGGCAGTGGCACTGAAGCTTTCTTT. The full variable domain, rest sourced from reference TRBV28 and TRBJ1-1, is DVKVTQSSRYLVKRTGEKVFLECVQDMDHENMFWYRQDPGLGLRLIYFSYDVKMKEKGDIPEGYSVSREKKERFSLILESASTNQTSMYLCASSYWTGGGSGTEAFFGQGTRLTVV.